These T cell receptor beta chains were read from a single sample in a study of shared clonotypes between healthy human individuals. The repertoire was sequenced with immunoSEQ multiplex PCR; TCRdb's copy has only in-frame clones and lacks some. The sample records some 2.1 million clones, 95% being singletons. The specimen sequenced was naive CD4+ T cells sorted from blood. All receptors come from a man between 18 and 29 years old in good health. Each CDR3 is given with its conserved first and last residue. A D gene is named only where the DNA matches it firmly. The size entry is marked missing in some rows and otherwise reads once, few, many or a size class.

J gene: TRBJ2-1
V gene: TRBV29-1
clone size: .
D gene: TRBD2
CDR3 DNA: TGCAGCGTTGATAGGCTTCGAGGACTAGCTTTGAATGAGCAGTTCTTC
CDR3 protein: CSVDRLRGLALNEQFF

J gene: TRBJ2-1
V gene: TRBV5-4
clone size: .
D gene: .
CDR3 DNA: TGTGCCAGCAGCTTGGATACCTACTCCTACAATGAGCAGTTCTTC
CDR3 protein: CASSLDTYSYNEQFF

J gene: TRBJ2-2
V gene: TRBV5-1
clone size: few
D gene: .
CDR3 DNA: TGCGCCAGCAGCTTGGTTCAGGGGCCGATTGGCGGGGAGCTGTTTTTT
CDR3 protein: CASSLVQGPIGGELFF

J gene: TRBJ1-6
V gene: TRBV10-3
clone size: few
D gene: .
CDR3 DNA: TGTGCCGTATGGGGCCGGGTAGGTTCACCCCTCCACTTT
CDR3 protein: CAVWGRVGSPLHF

J gene: TRBJ2-3
V gene: TRBV5-1
clone size: .
D gene: TRBD2
CDR3 DNA: TGCGCCAGCAGCCCGAACGGACTAGCGGGGTCAGATACGCAGTATTTT
CDR3 protein: CASSPNGLAGSDTQYF

J gene: TRBJ2-2
V gene: TRBV2
clone size: .
D gene: .
CDR3 DNA: TGTGCCAGCAGCGACAATTCCGGGGAGCTGTTTTTT
CDR3 protein: CASSDNSGELFF

J gene: TRBJ2-7
V gene: TRBV18
clone size: once
D gene: .
CDR3 DNA: TGTGCCAGCTCACAACTGACAGGATCCTCCTACGAGCAGTACTTC
CDR3 protein: CASSQLTGSSYEQYF

J gene: TRBJ2-7
V gene: TRBV2
clone size: .
D gene: .
CDR3 DNA: TGTGCCAGCAGTGAAGTGGATAGCCGGTACGAGCAGTACTTC
CDR3 protein: CASSEVDSRYEQYF

J gene: TRBJ1-2
V gene: TRBV27
clone size: .
D gene: .
CDR3 DNA: TGTGCCAGCAGCAGTTTATCCCCGAGCCAGAGTTGGGGCTACACCTTC
CDR3 protein: CASSSLSPSQSWGYTF

J gene: TRBJ2-5
V gene: TRBV11-2
clone size: .
D gene: TRBD2
CDR3 DNA: TGTGCCAGCAGCTCCGGACTAGCGGGGGGTCAAGAGACCCAGTACTTC
CDR3 protein: CASSSGLAGGQETQYF

J gene: TRBJ2-5
V gene: TRBV28
clone size: .
D gene: TRBD1
CDR3 DNA: TGTGCCAGCAGTTCAGGGGGTGGTGGAGAGACCCAGTACTTC
CDR3 protein: CASSSGGGGETQYF

J gene: TRBJ2-5
V gene: TRBV6-5
clone size: .
D gene: TRBD2
CDR3 DNA: TGTGCCAGCACCCGGGAGGGTTCAGAGACCCAGTACTTC
CDR3 protein: CASTREGSETQYF

J gene: TRBJ1-2
V gene: TRBV19
clone size: .
D gene: .
CDR3 DNA: TGTGCCAGTAGTATCGCGGGGGCGAGGTTCTACACCTTC
CDR3 protein: CASSIAGARFYTF

J gene: TRBJ2-7
V gene: TRBV5-1
clone size: .
D gene: .
CDR3 DNA: TGCGCCAGCAGCCCTTATGGGGACGGAATGGGAGATCGCTACGAGCAGTACTTC
CDR3 protein: CASSPYGDGMGDRYEQYF

J gene: TRBJ2-5
V gene: TRBV2
clone size: .
D gene: .
CDR3 DNA: TGTGCCAGCAGACCCGAGACTAGTACGGAGACCCAGTACTTC
CDR3 protein: CASRPETSTETQYF

J gene: TRBJ2-7
V gene: TRBV5-5
clone size: .
D gene: TRBD1
CDR3 DNA: TGTGCCAGCAGCTTGTCCCCGGGACAGGGTACCCACGAGCAGTACTTC
CDR3 protein: CASSLSPGQGTHEQYF

J gene: TRBJ1-4
V gene: TRBV28
clone size: .
D gene: TRBD1
CDR3 DNA: TGTGCCAGCACCATTGGCGGGACAGTTAATAATGAAAAACTGTTTTTT
CDR3 protein: CASTIGGTVNNEKLFF